These T cell receptor beta chains were read from a single sample in a study of beta chain features in type 1 diabetes. Generated by immunoSEQ multiplex PCR, the TCRdb table keeps only in-frame clones and is missing some. The data contain 250,000 to 400,000 clones, 14% of them singletons. Material for sequencing was central memory CD4+ T cells from blood. Source of these receptors: a man younger than 45 in good health. The CDR3 runs from the conserved cysteine through the conserved F or W. Each record gives: CDR3 protein, CDR3 DNA, V gene, D gene, J gene, clone size. D genes are given only for firm matches. Some rows have no size entry. The others give once, few or many, or a class for an expanded clone.

cdr3_aa: CASSPERTSGVGNNEQFF
cdr3_nt: TGTGCCAGCAGCCCCGAGCGGACTAGCGGGGTGGGGAACAATGAGCAGTTCTTC
v_call: TRBV7-9
d_call: TRBD2
j_call: TRBJ2-1
clone_size: NA

cdr3_aa: CASSSPSPDSLKGGYTF
cdr3_nt: TGTGCCAGCAGCTCCCCCTCTCCCGACAGTCTCAAGGGTGGCTACACCTTC
v_call: TRBV5-4
d_call: NA
j_call: TRBJ1-2
clone_size: NA

cdr3_aa: CASSILQGRGTEAFF
cdr3_nt: TGTGCCAGCAGCATCCTTCAGGGGCGCGGCACTGAAGCTTTCTTT
v_call: TRBV11-2
d_call: NA
j_call: TRBJ1-1
clone_size: few

cdr3_aa: CASGLTNQPQHF
cdr3_nt: TGTGCCAGCGGACTGACTAATCAGCCCCAGCATTTT
v_call: TRBV19
d_call: NA
j_call: TRBJ1-5
clone_size: NA

cdr3_aa: CASSYSGRLGGEQFF
cdr3_nt: TGTGCCAGCAGTTACTCAGGGAGGCTTGGAGGTGAGCAGTTCTTC
v_call: TRBV6-5
d_call: NA
j_call: TRBJ2-1
clone_size: NA

cdr3_aa: CAWSLGLFNGYTF
cdr3_nt: TGTGCCTGGAGTTTGGGGCTTTTTAATGGCTACACCTTC
v_call: TRBV30
d_call: NA
j_call: TRBJ1-2
clone_size: few

cdr3_aa: CASSPSGGVGNTIYF
cdr3_nt: TGTGCCAGCAGCCCCTCAGGGGGGGTTGGAAACACCATATATTTT
v_call: TRBV5-4
d_call: TRBD1
j_call: TRBJ1-3
clone_size: NA

cdr3_aa: CASSLRQGMDTEAFF
cdr3_nt: TGTGCCAGCTCACTACGACAGGGGATGGACACTGAAGCTTTCTTT
v_call: TRBV18
d_call: TRBD1
j_call: TRBJ1-1
clone_size: few

cdr3_aa: CASSVLTSGTETQYF
cdr3_nt: TGTGCCAGCAGCGTCCTAACTAGCGGGACAGAGACCCAGTACTTC
v_call: TRBV13
d_call: TRBD2
j_call: TRBJ2-5
clone_size: NA

cdr3_aa: CASAPTHGGEKLFF
cdr3_nt: TGTGCCAGCGCTCCCACACACGGCGGCGAAAAACTGTTTTTT
v_call: TRBV6-6
d_call: NA
j_call: TRBJ1-4
clone_size: NA

cdr3_aa: CASSQSWDTQYF
cdr3_nt: TGCGCCAGCAGTCAATCCTGGGATACGCAGTATTTT
v_call: TRBV23-1
d_call: NA
j_call: TRBJ2-3
clone_size: NA

cdr3_aa: CASSLWAGPDEQYF
cdr3_nt: TGTGCCAGCAGCCTTTGGGCGGGGCCCGACGAGCAGTACTTC
v_call: TRBV7-2
d_call: NA
j_call: TRBJ2-7
clone_size: few

cdr3_aa: CASSAALVGSLLREQYF
cdr3_nt: TGTGCCAGCAGCGCGGCTTTGGTGGGTTCCCTCCTACGCGAGCAGTACTTC
v_call: TRBV5-6
d_call: NA
j_call: TRBJ2-7
clone_size: NA

cdr3_aa: CASSRGLAGADTQYF
cdr3_nt: TGTGCCAGCAGCCGTGGGCTAGCGGGAGCAGATACGCAGTATTTT
v_call: TRBV7-6
d_call: TRBD2
j_call: TRBJ2-3
clone_size: NA

cdr3_aa: CASSELLSSGDTQYF
cdr3_nt: TGTGCCAGCAGTGAATTGTTGTCAAGCGGAGATACGCAGTATTTT
v_call: TRBV2
d_call: NA
j_call: TRBJ2-3
clone_size: NA

cdr3_aa: CASSLFQGYQPQHF
cdr3_nt: TGTGCCAGCAGCTTGTTTCAGGGTTATCAGCCCCAGCATTTT
v_call: TRBV5-8
d_call: NA
j_call: TRBJ1-5
clone_size: many

cdr3_aa: CASSDTGGAVDTQYF
cdr3_nt: TGTGCCAGCAGCGACACAGGGGGCGCAGTCGATACGCAGTATTTT
v_call: TRBV7-2
d_call: TRBD1
j_call: TRBJ2-3
clone_size: few

cdr3_aa: CASSVRVATNEKLFF
cdr3_nt: TGTGCCAGCAGCGTCAGGGTTGCAACTAATGAAAAACTGTTTTTT
v_call: TRBV9
d_call: NA
j_call: TRBJ1-4
clone_size: NA